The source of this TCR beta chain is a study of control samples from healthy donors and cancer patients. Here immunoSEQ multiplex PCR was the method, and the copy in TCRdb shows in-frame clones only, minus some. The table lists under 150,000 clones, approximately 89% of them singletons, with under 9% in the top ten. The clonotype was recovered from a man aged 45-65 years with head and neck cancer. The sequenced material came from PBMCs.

As DNA, the CDR3 is TGCGCCAGCAGTGACCCGACTAGCGGGAATCCGTACGAGCAGTACTTC. Protein sequence: CASSDPTSGNPYEQYF. The V call is TRBV10-2, the J call TRBJ2-7, with TRBD2 matching over 11 bases. Germline CDR1 WSHSY, CDR2 SAAADI. With V trimmed by 3 bases and J by 4 bases, 8 bases remained unmatched. The CDR3 covers 16 residues.